This T cell receptor beta chain was sequenced during a study of cytomegalovirus exposure and HLA in healthy donors. The PCR had 60 Vbeta and 13 Jbeta primers. Profiled with immunoSEQ multiplex PCR; TCRdb holds only in-frame clones, not every one. The sample has 70,000 to 95,000 clones; roughly 73% are singletons. The germline gives CDR1 MRHNA, CDR2 SNTAGT. The CDR3 length is 15 residues. V dropped 5 bases and J dropped 0; count of bases not matched to a gene: 6. The chain has TRBV6-4 and TRBJ1-1, with 7 bases aligning to TRBD1. The receptor's source is a man between 35 and 55 years old in good health and CMV-seronegative. Sequencing was carried out using PBMCs. The CDR3 is CASSSGTDMNTEAFF. As DNA, the CDR3 is TGTGCCAGCAGTTCGGGGACAGATATGAACACTGAAGCTTTCTTT.